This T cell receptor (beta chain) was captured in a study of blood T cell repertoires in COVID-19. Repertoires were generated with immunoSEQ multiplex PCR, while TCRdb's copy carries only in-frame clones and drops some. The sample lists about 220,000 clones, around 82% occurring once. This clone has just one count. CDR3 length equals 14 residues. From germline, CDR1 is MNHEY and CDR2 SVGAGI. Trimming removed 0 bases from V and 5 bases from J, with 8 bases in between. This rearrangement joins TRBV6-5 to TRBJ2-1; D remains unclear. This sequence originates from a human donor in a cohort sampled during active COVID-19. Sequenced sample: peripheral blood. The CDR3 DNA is TGTGCCAGCAGTTACTCCTTCGGAGACAATGAGCAGTTCTTC. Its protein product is CASSYSFGDNEQFF.